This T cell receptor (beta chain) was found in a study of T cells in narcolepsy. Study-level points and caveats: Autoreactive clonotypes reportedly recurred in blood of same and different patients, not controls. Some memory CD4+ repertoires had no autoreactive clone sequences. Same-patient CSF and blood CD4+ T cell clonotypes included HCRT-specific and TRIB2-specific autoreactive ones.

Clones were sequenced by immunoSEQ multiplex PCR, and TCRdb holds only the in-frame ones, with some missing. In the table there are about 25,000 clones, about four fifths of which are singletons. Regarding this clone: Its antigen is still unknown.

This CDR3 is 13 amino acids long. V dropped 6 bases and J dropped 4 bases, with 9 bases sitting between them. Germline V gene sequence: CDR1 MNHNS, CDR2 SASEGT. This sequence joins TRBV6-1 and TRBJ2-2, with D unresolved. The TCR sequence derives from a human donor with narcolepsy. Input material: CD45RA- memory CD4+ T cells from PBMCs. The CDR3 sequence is CASSGAGTGELFF. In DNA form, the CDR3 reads TGTGCCAGCAGCGGCGCAGGCACCGGGGAGCTGTTTTTT.